This TCR beta chain was recovered during a study of blood T cell repertoires in COVID-19. Study information: The origin of the acute and convalescent COVID-19 samples was the United States, Italy and Spain. T cells, B-cell-depleted T cells, or PBMCs supplied cDNA or gDNA.

In the study's own analysis: Estimation of nucleated cell counts was performed using reference gene primer amplification. TCRdb's table, derived via immunoSEQ multiplex PCR, lists solely in-frame clones and lacks some. The V and J calls and clone size were taken over from that table, and D and trimming were inferred from the DNA. The sample lists some 200,000 clones; about 83% were seen once. Germline V gene sequence: CDR1 SGHDN, CDR2 FVKESK. The ends were cut back, 10 bases at V and 0 bases at J, with 10 bases in the middle. The CDR3 is 13 amino acids. This TCR came from a woman between 18 and 29 years old who had recovered from COVID-19. The chain carries TRBV14 and TRBJ2-1, with D hard to call. Sequencing used peripheral blood. DNA for the CDR3: TGTGCCACCGCCTTGAGCTCCTACAATGAGCAGTTCTTC. It is translated as CATALSSYNEQFF.